This T cell receptor beta chain was identified in a study of tumor and adjacent non-tumor tissue in lung cancer. General observations from the study: In normal lung, the top 100 clones were significantly more dominant than in tumor.

This sample's RNA came from whole unsorted tissue. Distant lung tissue was collected more than 3 cm away from the tumor edge. Three rounds of nested PCR, following a modified ARM-PCR protocol, produced the TCRbeta library. Via MiXCR, TCRdb re-called the multiplex PCR reads, giving one row per CDR3 protein. The sample records over 100,000 distinct CDR3 sequences, roughly three fifths being singletons. V was trimmed by 3 bases and J by 3 bases, leaving 12 bases between them. This CDR3 region has 15 residues. Concerning this clonotype itself: Its antigen is not identified.

The sequenced material came from distant non-tumor lung tissue. The chain employs TRBV12-3 or TRBV12-4 and TRBJ1-5, with D possibly TRBD1 on 5 matching bases. This TCR was recovered from a man aged 55 to 69 with non-small cell lung cancer. The CDR3 here is CASSFGGTLNQPQHF. The CDR3 bases are TGTGCCAGCAGTTTTGGAGGGACTCTCAATCAGCCCCAGCATTTT.